These 5 T cell receptor beta chains originate from one sample sequenced in a study of response to subunit inactivated influenza vaccine. MiXCR, run by TCRdb on the RT-PCR reads, gives a single entry per CDR3 protein. Of around 490,000 distinct CDR3 sequences listed, about 8% are singletons. The input for sequencing was PBMCs from blood, taken roughly 24 months after vaccination. All receptors derive from a man aged 50 to 75 who received an inactivated influenza vaccine.

This clonotype was detected many times. This rearrangement joins TRBV3-1 to TRBJ2-1, with 7 bases matching TRBD2. Germline V gene data show CDR1 as LGHDT and CDR2 as YNNKEL (reference sequence). Germline trimming cut 1 base from V and 0 bases from J; bases unmatched to any gene: 9. The length of the CDR3 is 18 residues. CDR3 in amino acids: CASSQASSGPSSYNEQFF. CDR3 DNA sequence: TGTGCCAGCAGCCAAGCCTCTAGCGGTCCTAGCTCCTACAATGAGCAGTTCTTC.

This clonotype was observed a few times. The chain uses TRBV20-1 and TRBJ2-3; D gene ambiguous. From germline, CDR1 is DFQATT and CDR2 SNEGSKA (reference sequence). The CDR3 totals 14 residues. V was cut by 3 bases and J by 2 bases, with 12 bases left in between. The CDR3 DNA follows: TGCAGTGCTAGTTTCATGGGCTCCACAGATACGCAGTATTTT. Translation gives CSASFMGSTDTQYF.

This clonotype was picked up a small number of times. CDR3 sequence (DNA): TGTGCCAGCGTTCTAGCGGGAGCAACAAATGAGCAGTTCTTC. Protein product: CASVLAGATNEQFF. The chain couples TRBV6-2 or TRBV6-3 to TRBJ2-1, with 10 nucleotides matching TRBD2. With 8 bases clipped from V and 7 bases from J, the junction kept 8 bases outside the gene matches. The CDR3 runs to 14 residues. The germline gives CDR1 MNHEY, CDR2 SVGEGT.

This clonotype was counted a few times. This rearrangement joins TRBV12-3 or TRBV12-4 to TRBJ2-1; D could derive from TRBD1 or TRBD2 (5 bases each). The ends were cut back, 1 base at V and 6 bases at J, with 16 bases in the middle. The CDR3 contains 16 residues. CDR3 residues: CASSLVSGLGSNEQFF. CDR3 DNA: TGTGCCAGCAGTTTAGTATCAGGGTTAGGGAGCAATGAGCAGTTCTTC.

This clonotype was found many times. This chain connects TRBV12-3 or TRBV12-4 to TRBJ2-4, with 7 bases fitting TRBD1. The V and J ends lost 6 bases and 0 bases, in that order; junction bases with no gene match: 5. The CDR3 loop spans 15 amino acids. CDR3 region: CASSLRQGAKNIQYF. The CDR3, as DNA: TGTGCCAGCAGCCTTCGACAGGGAGCCAAAAACATTCAGTACTTC.